Presented here are 10 T cell receptor beta chains from one specimen sequenced in a study of blood T cells in healthy people across ages. A sample-barcoded 5' primer and a J-beta primer mix were used in a second PCR of about 6 to 12 cycles. TCRdb independently ran MiXCR on the 5' RACE reads; one entry per CDR3 protein. The profile shows around 1,000,000 distinct CDR3 sequences, 20% to 25% of them singletons. In addition, the sample was reused for a study of T cells of mothers and their children.

The sequencing sample was made of blood. These receptors came from a girl aged 2 to 10 in good health.

This clonotype showed up just a few times. This chain uses TRBV29-1 with TRBJ2-5; D remains ambiguous. CDR1 and CDR2 from the germline V gene are SQVTM and ANQGSEA. The CDR3 consists of 10 residues. The ends were cut back, 5 bases at V and 4 bases at J, with 5 bases in the middle. DNA of the CDR3: TGCAGCGTTACCCGAGAGACCCAGTACTTC. Protein: CSVTRETQYF.

The chain is built from TRBV18 and TRBJ1-3, with 7 bases matching TRBD1. The CDR3 has 16 residues. The germline V gene encodes CDR1 KGHSH and CDR2 LQKENI. After removal of 5 bases from V and 3 bases from J, the junction contained 10 bases not matched to a gene. Here the CDR3 DNA reads TGTGCCAGCTCATCACGGGACAGCCGATTTGGAAACACCATATATTTT. Encoded protein: CASSSRDSRFGNTIYF.

V and J are TRBV5-5 and TRBJ2-5; possibly TRBD2 for D (7 bases). This CDR3 is 16 amino acids long. Germline values: CDR1 SGHKS, CDR2 YYEKEE (reference sequence). The germline V and J ends were trimmed by 1 base and 2 bases, with 15 bases remaining between them. The CDR3 sequence: CASSLLGGGYQETQYF. CDR3 coding DNA: TGTGCCAGCAGCTTGTTGGGGGGGGGCTATCAAGAGACCCAGTACTTC.

V and J are TRBV6-6 and TRBJ1-1; a possible D gene is TRBD1 (5 bases). Germline V gene lookup returns CDR1 MNHNY and CDR2 SVGAGI (reference sequence). Trimming took 5 bases from V and 0 from J, leaving 13 bases between them. This CDR3 is 15 amino acids long. CDR3 sequence reads: CASSAPVTVNTEAFF. The CDR3 DNA reads as TGTGCCAGCAGTGCCCCCGTGACAGTGAACACTGAAGCTTTCTTT.

This clonotype was seen only a few times. The chain joins TRBV4-2 to TRBJ2-1, with D tentatively TRBD1 (5 bases). In germline, CDR1 is LGHNA, CDR2 YNFKEQ. V lost 0 bases and J lost 7, with 13 bases in between. The CDR3 loop spans 15 amino acids. The DNA for the CDR3 is TGTGCCAGCAGCCAAGATTTGACAGCCTCAAATGAGCAGTTCTTC. Its protein product is CASSQDLTASNEQFF.

The genes are TRBV9 and TRBJ1-5; D call uncertain. CDR1 and CDR2 from the germline V gene are SGDLS and YYNGEE. The V and J ends lost 0 bases and 3 bases respectively, with 7 bases between them. The CDR3 consists of 14 residues. CDR3 bases: TGTGCCAGCAGCGTAGGTCAAGACAATCAGCCCCAGCATTTT. Protein sequence: CASSVGQDNQPQHF. The full variable domain, with the rest looked up from reference TRBV9 and TRBJ1-5, is DSGVTQTPKHLITATGQRVTLRCSPRSGDLSVYWYQQSLDQGLQFLIQYYNGEERAKGNILERFSAQQFPDLHSELNLSSLELGDSALYFCASSVGQDNQPQHFGDGTRLSIL.

The chain is built from TRBV5-1 and TRBJ2-2; D is possibly TRBD2 (6 bases). The CDR3 has 16 residues. Looked up from germline, CDR1 is SGHRS and CDR2 is YFSETQ. Deletions cut 0 bases from V and 6 bases from J, with 15 bases between. CDR3 bases: TGCGCCAGCAGCTTGGCCCAGGGACCGGGGGCCGGGGAGCTGTTTTTT. Translating gives CASSLAQGPGAGELFF.

This rearrangement joins TRBV7-3 to TRBJ2-5; 7 bases line up with TRBD2. This CDR3 spans 17 amino acids. Germline V gives CDR1 SGHTA, CDR2 FQGTGA. The junction had 13 bases not matched to a gene; V was cut back by 1 base and J by 5 bases. The CDR3 region is CASSLRGAAGVGETQYF. The CDR3 DNA reads as TGTGCCAGCAGCTTAAGGGGTGCGGCGGGGGTCGGGGAGACCCAGTACTTC.

This clonotype was counted a few times. The rearrangement joins TRBV4-3 to TRBJ2-7; D not certain. From germline, CDR1 is LGHNA and CDR2 YSLEER. The CDR3 extends over 15 amino acids. Between the trimmed V and J ends, which lost 0 bases and 3 bases, there was a span of 12 bases. Here the CDR3 DNA reads TGCGCCAGCAGCCAAGAACCCCGGATGGGCTACGAGCAGTACTTC. It translates to CASSQEPRMGYEQYF.

The rearrangement uses TRBV10-1 and TRBJ2-7, with D possibly matching TRBD1 (6 bases). Trimming removed 3 bases from V and 3 bases from J, with 9 bases in between. The CDR3 contains 13 residues. Germline V lookup: CDR1 WNHNN, CDR2 SYGVQD (reference sequence). The DNA for the CDR3 is TGCGCCAGCAGTGACCAGGGGAACTACGAGCAGTACTTC. Translating gives CASSDQGNYEQYF.